What follows are 21 T cell receptor beta chains derived from one specimen sequenced in a study of shared clonotypes between healthy human individuals. TCRdb keeps only in-frame clones here, not all; method: immunoSEQ multiplex PCR. The data show 1.4 million or so clones, approximately 98.5% seen once. Source material: naive CD4+ T cells sorted from blood. Subset given: CD45RA+ positively selected. The source is a man aged 25-45 years in good health.

The gene calls are TRBV5-1 and TRBJ2-7; possibly TRBD2 for D (6 bases). Deletions cut 4 bases from V and 3 bases from J, with 14 bases between. CDR3 size: 14 residues. CDR1 is SGHRS, CDR2 YFSETQ, per germline. CDR3 amino acids: CASSNPAGDYEQYF. CDR3 bases: TGCGCCAGCAGCAACCCAGCGGGTGACTACGAGCAGTACTTC.

V gene TRBV9 combines with J gene TRBJ2-1; tentatively, D is TRBD1 or TRBD2 (6 bases each). Trimming took off 3 bases at V and 6 bases at J, with 16 bases between the two ends. The CDR3 sequence is 15 residues long. Germline V lookup: CDR1 SGDLS, CDR2 YYNGEE. DNA for the CDR3: TGTGCCAGCAGCGCGAAGAGGGGGGCCTTCAATGAGCAGTTCTTC. Translated: CASSAKRGAFNEQFF.

The chain has TRBV5-1 and TRBJ2-7; 8 bases line up with TRBD1. Germline V CDR1 and CDR2: SGHRS, YFSETQ. The CDR3 contains 14 residues. Germline trimming cut 5 bases from V and 1 base from J; bases unmatched to any gene: 5. The CDR3 sequence is CASRDREISYEQYF. DNA for the CDR3: TGCGCCAGCAGGGACAGGGAGATTTCCTACGAGCAGTACTTC. Using reference TRBV5-1 and TRBJ2-7 for the parts outside the CDR3, the full variable domain is KAGVTQTPRYLIKTRGQQVTLSCSPISGHRSVSWYQQTPGQGLQFLFEYFSETQRNKGNFPGRFSGRQFSNSRSEMNVSTLELGDSALYLCASRDREISYEQYFGPGTRLTVT.

For this clone: Other DNA sequences in the same sample also yield this CDR3. The chain employs TRBV7-2 and TRBJ2-1; 7 bases align to TRBD1. The V gene end was trimmed by 1 base and the J gene end by 1 base; junction bases not matched to a gene: 1. Germline V gives CDR1 SGHTA, CDR2 FQGNSA. The CDR3 contains 15 residues. CDR3 region: CASSLDRGSYNEQFF. The CDR3 DNA reads TGTGCCAGCAGCTTAGACAGGGGTTCCTACAATGAGCAGTTCTTC.

CDR3 in DNA: TGTGCCAGCACCCACAGCGGGACCAACTACGAGCAGTACTTC. Its protein is CASTHSGTNYEQYF. The V call is TRBV7-2, the J call TRBJ2-7; 7 positions agree with TRBD2. The CDR3 is 14 residues long. The ends lost 7 bases at V and 3 bases at J; junction bases unmatched: 9. In germline, CDR1 is SGHTA, CDR2 FQGNSA.

The chain combines TRBV27 with TRBJ2-5; D is ambiguous. CDR3 length: 16 residues. V shed 5 bases and J shed 2 bases, with 18 bases lying between them. Per the germline V gene, CDR1 is MNHEY and CDR2 is SMNVEV (reference sequence). CDR3 sequence (DNA): TGTGCCAGCAGTCTTCTTAGCCGACTCGCACAAGAGACCCAGTACTTC. Its protein product is CASSLLSRLAQETQYF.

As regards this clone: The same CDR3 is also encoded by other DNA sequences in this sample. The chain is built from TRBV29-1 and TRBJ2-2; D ambiguous. V was pared by 6 bases and J by 1 base, with 9 bases between. The CDR3 is 13 amino acids. The germline V gene has CDR1 SQVTM and CDR2 ANQGSEA. This CDR3 reads CSVDPRNTGELFF. Written as DNA, the CDR3 is TGCAGCGTCGACCCGAGGAACACCGGGGAGCTGTTTTTT.

This CDR3 is CASSRLPSTDTQYF. In DNA form, the CDR3 reads TGTGCCAGCAGCCGACTCCCCAGCACAGATACGCAGTATTTT. V gene TRBV14 combines with J gene TRBJ2-3; D uncertain. V lost 4 bases, J lost 0 bases, and 8 bases lay in between. CDR3 size: 14 residues. CDR1 and CDR2 from the germline V gene are SGHDN and FVKESK.

The rearrangement links TRBV7-2 to TRBJ2-7; a possible D gene is TRBD2 (5 bases). The germline V gene encodes CDR1 SGHTA and CDR2 FQGNSA. The CDR3 extends over 15 amino acids. The V end was cut by 5 bases, the J end by 2 bases, with 16 bases between. The CDR3 spells CASSLLGSPPYEQYF. DNA for the CDR3: TGTGCCAGCAGCCTACTAGGGAGTCCGCCCTACGAGCAGTACTTC.

The chain links TRBV20-1 to TRBJ2-7; TRBD1 is a possible D gene (6 bases). V lost 6 bases and J lost 6, with 12 bases in between. The CDR3 spans 11 residues. From germline, CDR1 is DFQATT and CDR2 SNEGSKA (reference sequence). In DNA, the CDR3 is TGCAGTGCCTCTACAGGGTTCGAGCAGTACTTC. Amino acid sequence: CSASTGFEQYF.

This rearrangement joins TRBV2 to TRBJ2-3; 7 bases map to TRBD2. Germline CDR1 SNHLY, CDR2 FYNNEI. The length of the CDR3 is 22 residues. V lost 0 bases and J lost 2; bases outside the gene matches: 23. Here the CDR3 DNA reads TGTGCCAGCAGTGAAGCGAGGGAAACCGGACTAGGCCGGGGAATATACACAGATACGCAGTATTTT. This gives the protein CASSEARETGLGRGIYTDTQYF.

The rearrangement uses TRBV19 and TRBJ2-1, with TRBD2 identical over 16 bases. Germline values: CDR1 LNHDA, CDR2 SQIVND (reference sequence). V lost 4 bases and J lost 8; bases outside the gene matches: 20. This CDR3 is built from 21 residues. This CDR3 is CASSTNPWGLAGGPLSDEQFF. The CDR3 region has the DNA TGTGCCAGTAGTACTAACCCCTGGGGACTAGCGGGAGGGCCGCTTTCCGATGAGCAGTTCTTC.

The V gene is TRBV13, the J gene TRBJ1-5, with D perhaps matching TRBD1 (6 bases). V was trimmed by 5 bases and J by 4 bases, leaving 18 bases between them. The CDR3 has 16 amino acids. Germline V CDR1 and CDR2: PRHDT, FYEKMQ (reference sequence). The CDR3 DNA reads as TGTGCCAGCAGCCAGGGGCACCGGCGGGATAATCAGCCCCAGCATTTT. Its translation: CASSQGHRRDNQPQHF.

This chain links TRBV5-5 with TRBJ1-1; 7 bases are shared with TRBD1. Germline CDR1 SGHKS, CDR2 YYEKEE (reference sequence). The V gene end was trimmed by 2 bases and the J gene end by 4 bases; junction bases not matched to a gene: 8. This CDR3 is 15 amino acids long. CDR3 residues: CASSFTGDSVTEAFF. DNA for the CDR3: TGTGCCAGCAGCTTCACAGGGGATTCGGTCACTGAAGCTTTCTTT.

The rearrangement links TRBV7-2 to TRBJ1-1, with TRBD1 as a possible D gene (5 bases). Germline V gene sequence: CDR1 SGHTA, CDR2 FQGNSA. Trimming cost V 3 bases and J 6 bases, with 11 bases left between them. The CDR3 loop spans 13 amino acids. CDR3 protein: CASSFGAQAEAFF. In nucleotides, the CDR3 is TGTGCCAGCAGCTTCGGAGCACAGGCTGAAGCTTTCTTT.

The V call is TRBV27, the J call TRBJ2-2; 7 bases agree with TRBD2. Germline-derived CDR1 and CDR2 are MNHEY and SMNVEV (reference sequence). The CDR3 has 13 residues. J lost 8 bases, V lost 2 bases, and 2 bases had no gene match. CDR3 nucleotide sequence: TGTGCCAGCAGTTTAGCCGGGAGGGGGGAGCTGTTTTTT. It specifies CASSLAGRGELFF.

With respect to this clone: This same CDR3 is encoded by further DNA sequences in the sample. V usage is TRBV28 and J usage is TRBJ2-7; 9 positions match TRBD2. In germline, CDR1 is MDHEN, CDR2 SYDVKM. The CDR3 runs 15 residues. Losses at the gene ends were 6 bases for V and 0 bases for J; bases not matched to a gene: 6. The CDR3 coding sequence is TGTGCCAGCAGCCTGAGACTAGCGGCCTCCTACGAGCAGTACTTC. The encoded protein is CASSLRLAASYEQYF.

The chain joins TRBV4-2 to TRBJ2-7; 13 nucleotides align to TRBD2. Germline V gene lookup returns CDR1 LGHNA and CDR2 YNFKEQ. The CDR3 loop spans 19 amino acids. V trimming: 2 bases; J trimming: 2 bases; junction bases outside the gene matches: 12. The CDR3 DNA reads as TGTGCCAGCAGCCAACAGGGACTAGCGGGACTAGGTGGGGCCTACGAGCAGTACTTC. Amino acid sequence: CASSQQGLAGLGGAYEQYF.

The chain is built from TRBV18 and TRBJ2-1; perhaps TRBD2 as D (5 bases). Germline V gives CDR1 KGHSH, CDR2 LQKENI. V gave up 4 bases and J gave up 2 bases, with 15 bases separating them. The CDR3 is 16 amino acids. The CDR3 region is CASSLNERLPYNEQFF. In DNA, the CDR3 is TGTGCCAGCTCACTCAACGAGCGGCTACCCTACAATGAGCAGTTCTTC.

On this clone: Other DNA sequences in the same sample also yield this CDR3. The CDR3 sequence: CASSLAGDYNEQFF. Here the CDR3 DNA reads TGTGCCAGCAGCTTAGCAGGGGACTACAATGAGCAGTTCTTC. The chain combines TRBV7-9 with TRBJ2-1; D is perhaps TRBD1 (5 bases). The V gene lost 0 bases and the J gene lost 3 bases, with 6 bases spanning the gap. CDR1 is SEHNR and CDR2 is FQNEAQ in the germline V gene (reference sequence). The length of the CDR3 is 14 residues.

V is TRBV10-2 and J is TRBJ2-5; the match to TRBD1 covers 7 bases. Germline CDR1 is WSHSY and CDR2 is SAAADI. J gave up 2 bases and V 6 bases, and 3 bases lay outside the gene matches. The CDR3 totals 13 residues. The DNA for the CDR3 is TGCGCCAGCAGGGAACAGGGGCAAGAGACCCAGTACTTC. Translated: CASREQGQETQYF.